This entry is about one TCR beta chain. This clone's antigen is unknown. Nothing much larger sits one base from this clone, and base qualities are not available. This record belongs to a study of blood T cell repertoires in COVID-19 (dated by TCRdb to 2018 to 2021). Regarding the study in general: Collaborator samples came from the United States, Italy and Spain and covered acute and convalescent phases of COVID-19. The repertoires were released in a freely available public database meant as a resource for research on the immune response to SARS-CoV-2. A de-identified subject ID, COVID-19 status, age in years and sex were almost always included in the sample metadata. Where available, HLA class I and class II types were obtained from metadata supplied by the sample provider rather than from assay-based typing. The material from the prospective study consisted of cDNA or gDNA derived from T cells, B-cell-depleted T cells, or PBMCs. Deeply sampled blood TCRbeta repertoires from subjects exposed to, actively infected with, or recovered from COVID-19 were included in the dataset. Samples came from the ongoing ImmuneRACE study (first 160 participants) plus 1,254 subjects from 6 global collaborators.

The CDR3 has 16 amino acids, counting the end cysteine and phenylalanine. Only the CDR3 part of the read is kept: 48 bases, read in frame from the first base. The germline V gene sets CDR1 to MDHEN and CDR2 to SYDVKM. Trimming at the junction amounts to 5 bases on V and 2 bases on J, and the germline ends lie 19 bases apart. Whole blood was collected in K2EDTA tubes by collaborating institutions according to the institutions' own protocols. For TCRbeta analysis, collaborators shipped samples as frozen whole blood, isolated PBMCs, or DNA extracted from either of those sample types. Broad study findings and their caveats: How much clinical and demographic metadata was included differed by source and by participant, and the metadata was provided uncurated.

TCRbeta CDR3 regions were amplified from genomic DNA by means of the immunoSEQ Assay, a bias-controlled multiplex PCR. Concerning the study's data processing: The number of nucleated cells in each sample was estimated from the amplification of reference gene primers within the assay. To quantify the absolute abundance of each unique TCRbeta CDR3 rearrangement, sequence reads were collapsed and filtered. For each sample, productive Simpson clonality was calculated as the square root of Simpson's diversity index over productive rearrangements. TCRdb limited this immuneACCESS table to in-frame rearrangements with V and J called. A share of clones is missing; checked studies link under half to unresolved V genes, and the rest is unexplained. V and J calls plus clone size are reproduced from that table; the DNA served to infer D and trimming. The sample contains 70,000 or so clones, roughly 90% of them found a single time. In total, the top ten clones hold roughly 9.7% of the sample.

The rearrangement combines TRBV28 with TRBJ2-7; the D segment could be TRBD2, given 6 matching bases. Sample: peripheral blood. This TCR was recovered from a human donor in a cohort sampled during active COVID-19. The encoded CDR3 is CASSPRRVRGAYEQYF. The nucleotides read TGTGCCAGCAGTCCTCGGAGGGTCAGAGGTGCCTACGAGCAGTACTTC.